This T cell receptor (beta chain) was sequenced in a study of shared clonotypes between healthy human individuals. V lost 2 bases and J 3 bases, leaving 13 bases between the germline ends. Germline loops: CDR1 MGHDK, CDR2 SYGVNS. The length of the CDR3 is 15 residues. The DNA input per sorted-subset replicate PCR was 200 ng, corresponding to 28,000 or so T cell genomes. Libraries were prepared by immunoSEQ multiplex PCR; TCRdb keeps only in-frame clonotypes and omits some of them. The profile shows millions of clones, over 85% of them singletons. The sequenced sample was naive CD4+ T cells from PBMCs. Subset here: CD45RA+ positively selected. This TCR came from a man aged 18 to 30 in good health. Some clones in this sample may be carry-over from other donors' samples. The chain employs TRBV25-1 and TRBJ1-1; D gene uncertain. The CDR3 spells CASSERERRDTEAFF. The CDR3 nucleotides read TGTGCCAGCAGTGAACGCGAACGGCGGGACACTGAAGCTTTCTTT.